Below are 27 T cell receptor beta chains sequenced from a single sample in a study of blood T cell repertoires in COVID-19. TCRdb's table, derived via immunoSEQ multiplex PCR, lists solely in-frame clones and lacks some. The sample consists of about 230,000 clones, over 85% of them appearing once. Sample: PBMCs or T cells enriched from blood (not recorded which). All receptors come from a young woman with acute COVID-19.

This clone was seen a single time. The CDR3 here is CASTPLGRAGDEQFF. CDR3 nucleotides: TGTGCCAGCACCCCTTTGGGACGGGCGGGGGATGAGCAGTTCTTC. The gene calls are TRBV7-7 and TRBJ2-1; 7 nucleotides align to TRBD2. Germline-derived CDR1 and CDR2 are SSHAT and FNYEAQ (reference sequence). V trimming: 7 bases; J trimming: 8 bases; junction bases outside the gene matches: 14. The length of the CDR3 is 15 residues.

This clone was detected once. The V call is TRBV9, the J call TRBJ2-3, with a tentative D call TRBD2 (5 bases). V lost 4 bases, J lost 6 bases, and 15 bases lay in between. The CDR3 length is 14 residues. Germline CDR1 and CDR2: SGDLS and YYNGEE. The CDR3 DNA reads as TGTGCCAGCAGCACCCACCGGGGAGACGATACGCAGTATTTT. Translation gives CASSTHRGDDTQYF. Full variable domain (outside the CDR3, taken from reference TRBV9 and TRBJ2-3): DSGVTQTPKHLITATGQRVTLRCSPRSGDLSVYWYQQSLDQGLQFLIQYYNGEERAKGNILERFSAQQFPDLHSELNLSSLELGDSALYFCASSTHRGDDTQYFGPGTRLTVL.

The rearrangement links TRBV30 to TRBJ2-1; TRBD2 aligns across 9 bases. Trimming at V came to 2 bases and at J to 4 bases, leaving 0 bases not matched to a gene. The CDR3 runs to 13 residues. In germline, CDR1 is GTSNPN, CDR2 SVGIG (reference sequence). CDR3 DNA sequence: TGTGCCTGGAGTCTAGCGGGGTACAATGAGCAGTTCTTC. Amino acid sequence: CAWSLAGYNEQFF.

The chain links TRBV28 to TRBJ2-1; TRBD2 matches at 10 bases. V lost 7 bases and J lost 0; bases outside the gene matches: 9. CDR3 size: 17 residues. Germline lookup yields CDR1 MDHEN and CDR2 SYDVKM. The CDR3 loop reads CASILTSGISSYNEQFF. As DNA, the CDR3 is TGTGCCAGCATCCTCACTAGCGGGATCAGCTCCTACAATGAGCAGTTCTTC.

The J gene is TRBJ1-3, the V gene TRBV5-1, with D perhaps TRBD1 (5 bases). V was clipped by 4 bases and J by 8 bases, with 19 bases between them. Germline CDR1 reads SGHRS; CDR2 reads YFSETQ. The CDR3 runs to 15 residues. The chain's CDR3 is CASSQENGQVDTIYF. CDR3 DNA sequence: TGCGCCAGCAGCCAAGAGAACGGACAAGTCGACACCATATATTTT.

The genes are TRBV6-1 and TRBJ2-6; a weak D match, TRBD1 (5 bases). Germline values: CDR1 MNHNS, CDR2 SASEGT. V was trimmed by 1 base and J by 2 bases, leaving 12 bases between them. The length of the CDR3 is 17 residues. DNA of the CDR3: TGTGCCAGCAGTGAAGAAGGGGATAGGGCTGGGGCCAACGTCCTGACTTTC. Translating it yields CASSEEGDRAGANVLTF.

The chain links TRBV7-6 to TRBJ1-1, with 7 positions matching TRBD1. Germline values: CDR1 SGHVS, CDR2 FNYEAQ. The V gene end was trimmed by 1 base and the J gene end by 5 bases; junction bases not matched to a gene: 4. The CDR3 contains 14 residues. The CDR3 sequence: CASSLEDRDTEAFF. The DNA of the CDR3 is TGTGCCAGCAGCTTAGAAGACAGGGATACTGAAGCTTTCTTT. The whole variable domain, remainder taken from reference TRBV7-6 and TRBJ1-1, is GAGVSQSPRYKVTKRGQDVALRCDPISGHVSLYWYRQALGQGPEFLTYFNYEAQQDKSGLPNDRFSAERPEGSISTLTIQRTEQRDSAMYRCASSLEDRDTEAFFGQGTRLTVV.

This clone turned up a few times. V usage is TRBV28 and J usage is TRBJ2-2; 7 bases line up with TRBD2. V lost 3 bases to trimming and J lost 5 bases; unmatched junction nucleotides: 3. CDR1 and CDR2 (germline): MDHEN, SYDVKM. The CDR3 length is 14 residues. This CDR3 reads CASSLGGATGELFF. Written as DNA, the CDR3 is TGTGCCAGCAGTTTGGGAGGGGCTACCGGGGAGCTGTTTTTT.

V usage is TRBV29-1 and J usage is TRBJ1-2, with no clear D. There are 10 residues in the CDR3. V dropped 6 bases and J dropped 6 bases, with 8 bases sitting between them. Germline loops: CDR1 SQVTM, CDR2 ANQGSEA. The CDR3 nucleotides read TGCAGCGTGCTATCGGATGGCTACACCTTC. Translating it yields CSVLSDGYTF. Full variable domain (missing parts from reference TRBV29-1 and TRBJ1-2): SAVISQKPSRDICQRGTSLTIQCQVDSQVTMMFWYRQQPGQSLTLIATANQGSEATYESGFVIDKFPISRPNLTFSTLTVSNMSPEDSSIYLCSVLSDGYTFGSGTRLTVV.

The chain has TRBV19 and TRBJ1-6; D uncertain. The V gene's germline CDR1 is LNHDA and CDR2 SQIVND (reference sequence). The CDR3 length is 15 residues. Trimming shortened V by 2 bases and J by 7 bases, and 12 bases separated the two germline ends. The CDR3 here is CASSINLGENSPLHF. CDR3 bases: TGTGCCAGTAGTATAAATTTAGGAGAGAATTCACCCCTCCACTTT.

The rearrangement links TRBV11-2 to TRBJ1-2; D might be TRBD1 (5 bases). Germline V gene data show CDR1 as SGHAT and CDR2 as FQNNGV. The CDR3 consists of 16 residues. V shed 5 bases and J shed 8 bases, with 24 bases lying between them. CDR3 in DNA: TGTGCCAGCAGCCTGACAGAAGCGACAGTCCAAACCGGCTACACCTTC. It is translated as CASSLTEATVQTGYTF.

The CDR3 bases are TGTGCCAGCAGCTTAGGGGGGAGCTACAATGAGCAGTTCTTC. It is translated as CASSLGGSYNEQFF. The chain joins TRBV7-3 to TRBJ2-1; tentatively, D is TRBD2 (6 bases). V was pared by 2 bases and J by 3 bases, with 8 bases between. Germline V lookup: CDR1 SGHTA, CDR2 FQGTGA. The CDR3 totals 14 residues. Using reference TRBV7-3 and TRBJ2-1 for the parts outside the CDR3, the full variable domain is GAGVSQTPSNKVTEKGKYVELRCDPISGHTALYWYRQSLGQGPEFLIYFQGTGAADDSGLPNDRFFAVRPEGSVSTLKIQRTERGDSAVYLCASSLGGSYNEQFFGPGTRLTVL.

The chain uses TRBV12-3 or TRBV12-4 and TRBJ2-7; D perhaps matches TRBD2 (5 bases). V was pared by 6 bases and J by 3 bases, with 9 bases between. The CDR3 has 12 residues. The CDR3 DNA sequence: TGTGCCAGCAGCTATGGACTCTACGAGCAGTACTTC. Protein product: CASSYGLYEQYF.

V usage is TRBV7-3 and J usage is TRBJ2-2, with TRBD1 identical over 9 bases. After removal of 3 bases from V and 2 bases from J, the junction contained 7 bases not matched to a gene. The V gene's germline CDR1 is SGHTA and CDR2 FQGTGA. The CDR3 extends over 17 amino acids. The CDR3 region is CASSLGTGKGNTGELFF. CDR3 nucleotides: TGTGCCAGCAGCTTGGGGACAGGGAAAGGAAACACCGGGGAGCTGTTTTTT.

The CDR3 region is CASSEAGQGFYNEQYF. DNA of the CDR3: TGTGCCAGCAGTGAAGCGGGACAGGGCTTTTACAACGAGCAGTACTTC. The chain uses TRBV6-1 and TRBJ2-7; 9 bases align to TRBD1. In germline, CDR1 is MNHNS, CDR2 SASEGT. This CDR3 spans 16 amino acids. V gave up 0 bases and J gave up 5 bases; unmatched junction bases: 8.

The chain has TRBV7-9 and TRBJ1-3, with TRBD1 identical over 9 bases. Germline-derived CDR1 and CDR2 are SEHNR and FQNEAQ (reference sequence). CDR3 length: 15 amino acids. With V trimmed by 5 bases and J by 2 bases, 4 bases remained unmatched. This CDR3 is CASSPGQGPGNTIYF. The CDR3, as DNA: TGTGCCAGCAGCCCGGGACAGGGACCTGGAAACACCATATATTTT.

The chain is built from TRBV29-1 and TRBJ1-1; possibly TRBD1 for D (6 bases). Germline values: CDR1 SQVTM, CDR2 ANQGSEA. The CDR3 spans 12 residues. V lost 7 bases to trimming and J lost 2 bases, with 11 bases between them. The CDR3 loop is CSANRDNTEAFF. DNA for the CDR3: TGCAGCGCCAACAGGGACAACACTGAAGCTTTCTTT.

The chain is built from TRBV10-3 and TRBJ2-3, with 9 bases that match TRBD2. CDR3 length: 15 amino acids. J was trimmed by 4 bases and V by 10 bases; bases with no gene match: 12. From germline, CDR1 is ENHRY and CDR2 SYGVKD. DNA for the CDR3: TGTGCCACCGCCCCCGCGGGGGGGGGAGCAGATACGCAGTATTTT. Its protein is CATAPAGGGADTQYF.

The rearrangement joins TRBV2 to TRBJ1-5; D is uncertain. CDR1 SNHLY and CDR2 FYNNEI come from the germline V gene. CDR3 length: 12 residues. V was cut by 3 bases and J by 6 bases, with 6 bases left in between. The CDR3 nucleotides are TGTGCCAGCAGTGAGGGAGGTCAGCCCCAGCATTTT. It is translated as CASSEGGQPQHF.

This clone was counted a single time. Within the sample, other DNA sequences also encode this same CDR3. The chain couples TRBV5-1 to TRBJ1-4; 8 positions match TRBD1. Germline values: CDR1 SGHRS, CDR2 YFSETQ. The V segment lost 3 bases and the J segment 5 bases; nucleotides outside the gene matches: 3. There are 14 residues in the CDR3. The CDR3 DNA sequence: TGCGCCAGCAGCTCTGGACAGGGCAATGAAAAACTGTTTTTT. Protein product: CASSSGQGNEKLFF. Complete variable domain (other parts from reference TRBV5-1 and TRBJ1-4): KAGVTQTPRYLIKTRGQQVTLSCSPISGHRSVSWYQQTPGQGLQFLFEYFSETQRNKGNFPGRFSGRQFSNSRSEMNVSTLELGDSALYLCASSSGQGNEKLFFGSGTQLSVL.

The CDR3, as DNA: TGCAGCGTTCGGGGGAACGCAGATAAAGGGGAAAAACTGTTTTTT. Protein product: CSVRGNADKGEKLFF. This sequence joins TRBV29-1 and TRBJ1-4, with D possibly matching TRBD1 (5 bases). Germline CDR1 and CDR2: SQVTM and ANQGSEA. The V end was cut by 5 bases, the J end by 8 bases, with 21 bases between. CDR3 length: 15 amino acids.

The genes are TRBV11-2 and TRBJ2-1; 12 bases line up with TRBD2. CDR3 length equals 16 residues. Germline loops: CDR1 SGHAT, CDR2 FQNNGV. J lost 3 bases, V lost 0 bases, and 0 bases had no gene match. The CDR3 is CASSLEGLAGYNEQFF. In DNA form, the CDR3 reads TGTGCCAGCAGCTTAGAGGGACTAGCGGGCTACAATGAGCAGTTCTTC.

The chain uses TRBV30 and TRBJ2-1, with a possible D match to TRBD2 (6 bases). Germline CDR1 and CDR2: GTSNPN and SVGIG (reference sequence). The CDR3 covers 12 residues. V was clipped by 0 bases and J by 9 bases, with 9 bases between them. The CDR3 loop is CAWSVQRVEQFF. The DNA of the CDR3 is TGTGCCTGGAGTGTACAGCGGGTTGAGCAGTTCTTC.

As concerns this clone: This same CDR3 is encoded by further DNA sequences in the sample. The chain links TRBV6-2 or TRBV6-3 to TRBJ1-2; D might be TRBD1 (5 bases). The CDR3 has 16 amino acids. Germline V lookup: CDR1 MNHEY, CDR2 SVGEGT. V lost 2 bases to trimming and J lost 1 base, with 14 bases between them. The CDR3 loop reads CASSYPPGQFNYGYTF. In DNA, the CDR3 is TGTGCCAGCAGTTACCCACCAGGGCAGTTTAACTATGGCTACACCTTC.

This CDR3 is CASTSSLGAQHF. The CDR3 DNA follows: TGTGCCAGTACCTCATCCTTGGGAGCCCAGCATTTT. The V and J genes are TRBV19 and TRBJ1-5; D call uncertain. The CDR3 consists of 12 residues. The V gene lost 7 bases and the J gene lost 11 bases, with 15 bases spanning the gap. Germline CDR1 and CDR2: LNHDA and SQIVND (reference sequence).

V and J are TRBV2 and TRBJ1-4; no clear D gene. The germline V gene has CDR1 SNHLY and CDR2 FYNNEI. The CDR3 has 13 amino acids. The V gene lost 6 bases and the J gene lost 8 bases, with 13 bases spanning the gap. Here the CDR3 reads CASRETVGEKLFF. CDR3 DNA: TGTGCCAGCAGAGAGACGGTCGGGGAAAAACTGTTTTTT.

The chain uses TRBV5-4 and TRBJ2-5; 7 bases map to TRBD2. CDR1 and CDR2 from the germline V gene are SGHNT and YYREEE (reference sequence). V was pared by 0 bases and J by 4 bases, with 3 bases of the junction left unmatched. The CDR3 has 14 residues. The CDR3 region is CASSLGGRGETQYF. The DNA of the CDR3 is TGTGCCAGCAGCTTGGGGGGGAGGGGAGAGACCCAGTACTTC.